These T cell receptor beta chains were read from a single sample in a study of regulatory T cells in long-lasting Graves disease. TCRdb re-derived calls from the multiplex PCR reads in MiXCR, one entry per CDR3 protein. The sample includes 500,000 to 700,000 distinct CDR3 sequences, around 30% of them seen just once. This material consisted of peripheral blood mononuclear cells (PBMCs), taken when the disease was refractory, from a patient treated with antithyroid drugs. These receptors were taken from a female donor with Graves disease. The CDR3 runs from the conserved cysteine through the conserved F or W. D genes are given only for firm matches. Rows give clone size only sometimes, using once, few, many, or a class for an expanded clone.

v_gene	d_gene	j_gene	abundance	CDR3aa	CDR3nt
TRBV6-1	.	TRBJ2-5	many	CASSEGGVKETQYF	TGTGCCAGCAGTGAGGGCGGTGTAAAAGAGACCCAGTACTTC
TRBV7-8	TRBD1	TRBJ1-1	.	CASKPSGTVNTEAFF	TGTGCCAGCAAACCGTCCGGGACAGTGAACACTGAAGCTTTCTTT
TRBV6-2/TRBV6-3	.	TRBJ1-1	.	CASSERVGWNTEAFF	TGTGCCAGCAGTGAACGAGTAGGGTGGAACACTGAAGCTTTCTTT
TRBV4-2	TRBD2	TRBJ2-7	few	CASSQGLAGVTYEQYF	TGTGCCAGCAGCCAAGGGCTAGCGGGAGTCACGTACGAGCAGTACTTC
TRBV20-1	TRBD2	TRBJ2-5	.	CSARDKTLAGAQTQYF	TGCAGTGCTAGAGATAAGACCCTAGCGGGAGCACAGACCCAGTACTTC
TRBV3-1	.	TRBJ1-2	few	CASSQVGAGYTF	TGTGCCAGCAGCCAAGTGGGGGCTGGCTACACCTTC
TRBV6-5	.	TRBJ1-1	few	CASSYSKDTEAFF	TGTGCCAGCAGTTACTCGAAGGACACTGAAGCTTTCTTT
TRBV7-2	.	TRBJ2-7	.	CASSRTNAHYEQYF	TGTGCCAGCAGCAGAACGAACGCCCACTACGAGCAGTACTTC
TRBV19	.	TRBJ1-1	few	CASSKYGGLNTEAFF	TGTGCCAGTAGTAAGTACGGGGGGCTGAACACTGAAGCTTTCTTT
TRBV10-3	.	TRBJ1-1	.	CAISELDTAEAFF	TGTGCCATCAGTGAGTTGGACACCGCTGAAGCTTTCTTT
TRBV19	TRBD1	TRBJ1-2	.	CASRMTGRLYYGYTF	TGTGCCAGTAGGATGACAGGGAGGCTGTACTATGGCTACACCTTC
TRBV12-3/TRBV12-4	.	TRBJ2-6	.	CASSIKGFSGANVLTF	TGTGCCAGCAGCATCAAGGGCTTCTCTGGGGCCAACGTCCTGACTTTC
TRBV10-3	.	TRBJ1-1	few	CAISGFGLNTEAFF	TGTGCCATCAGTGGGTTCGGCTTGAACACTGAAGCTTTCTTT
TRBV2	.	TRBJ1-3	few	CASSEAGGSGNTIYF	TGTGCCAGCAGTGAAGCAGGGGGATCTGGAAACACCATATATTTT
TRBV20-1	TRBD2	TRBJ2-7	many	CSARVAGAYEQYF	TGCAGTGCTAGAGTGGCGGGAGCCTACGAGCAGTACTTC
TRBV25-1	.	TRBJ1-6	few	CASSELVDLSPLHF	TGTGCCAGCAGTGAATTAGTGGACCTTTCACCCCTCCACTTT
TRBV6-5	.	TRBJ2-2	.	CASSYSDRRNTGELFF	TGTGCCAGCAGTTACTCTGACAGGAGGAACACCGGGGAGCTGTTTTTT
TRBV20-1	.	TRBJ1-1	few	CSANGVTEAFF	TGCAGTGCTAACGGGGTTACTGAAGCTTTCTTT
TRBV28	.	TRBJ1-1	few	CASPPGGYTGRNTEAFF	TGTGCCAGCCCCCCCGGGGGGTACACGGGGCGGAACACTGAAGCTTTCTTT
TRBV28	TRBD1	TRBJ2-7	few	CASSSDRGVREQYF	TGTGCCAGCAGTTCCGACAGGGGGGTTCGGGAGCAGTACTTC
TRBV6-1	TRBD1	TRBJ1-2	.	CASAGQGVSGYTF	TGTGCCAGCGCAGGACAGGGGGTTTCTGGCTACACCTTC
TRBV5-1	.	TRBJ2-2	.	CASSLVAVGAGELFF	TGCGCCAGCAGCTTGGTCGCGGTTGGGGCCGGGGAGCTGTTTTTT
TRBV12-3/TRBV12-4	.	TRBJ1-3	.	CAGSSRGDTIYF	TGTGCCGGCAGTTCCCGCGGGGACACCATATATTTT
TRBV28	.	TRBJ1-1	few	CASSDPKLEAFF	TGTGCCAGCAGCGACCCAAAACTTGAAGCTTTCTTT
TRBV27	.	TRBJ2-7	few	CASSFIAGPAHVSSSYEQYF	TGTGCCAGCAGTTTCATAGCCGGGCCGGCCCATGTTTCTAGCTCCTACGAGCAGTACTTC
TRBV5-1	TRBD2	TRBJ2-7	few	CASSLWTSLRYEQYF	TGCGCCAGCAGCCTTTGGACTAGCTTACGCTACGAGCAGTACTTC
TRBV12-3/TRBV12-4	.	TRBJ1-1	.	CASSLGYWSEAFF	TGTGCCAGCAGTTTGGGCTACTGGAGTGAAGCTTTCTTT
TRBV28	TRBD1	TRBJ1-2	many	CASRGTGLDGYTF	TGTGCCAGCAGAGGGACAGGGTTGGATGGCTACACCTTC
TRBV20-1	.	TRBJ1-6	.	CSASGGAYNSPLHF	TGCAGTGCTAGTGGGGGGGCCTATAATTCACCCCTCCACTTT
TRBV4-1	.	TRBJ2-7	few	CASSQDQVGRDEQYF	TGCGCCAGCAGCCAAGACCAGGTGGGGCGGGACGAGCAGTACTTC
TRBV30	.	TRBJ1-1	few	CAWSLQGWAEAFF	TGTGCCTGGAGTTTGCAGGGTTGGGCTGAAGCTTTCTTT
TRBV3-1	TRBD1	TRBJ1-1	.	CASSQVRGGTGGFNTEAFF	TGTGCCAGCAGCCAAGTAAGGGGTGGGACAGGGGGCTTCAACACTGAAGCTTTCTTT
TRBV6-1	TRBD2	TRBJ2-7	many	CASRSGLAGGAPYEQYF	TGTGCCAGCAGATCGGGACTAGCGGGAGGGGCACCCTACGAGCAGTACTTC